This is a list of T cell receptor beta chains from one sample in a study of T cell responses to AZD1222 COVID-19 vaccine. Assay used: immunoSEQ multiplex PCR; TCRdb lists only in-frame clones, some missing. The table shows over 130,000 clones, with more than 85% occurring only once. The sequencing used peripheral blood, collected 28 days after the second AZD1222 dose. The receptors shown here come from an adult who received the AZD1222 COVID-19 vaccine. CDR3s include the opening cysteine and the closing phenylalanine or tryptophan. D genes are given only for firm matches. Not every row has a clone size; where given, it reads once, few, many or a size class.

cdr3_aa: CASDRTYYGYTF; cdr3_nt: TGTGCCAGCGACAGGACCTACTATGGCTACACCTTC; cdr3_length: 12; clone_size: .; v_call: TRBV6-5; d_call: .; j_call: TRBJ1-2
cdr3_aa: CASSLGGRFYEQYF; cdr3_nt: TGTGCCAGCAGTTTGGGGGGCCGATTCTACGAGCAGTACTTC; cdr3_length: 14; clone_size: .; v_call: TRBV27; d_call: .; j_call: TRBJ2-7
cdr3_aa: CAWDKGLQQAFF; cdr3_nt: TGTGCCTGGGACAAGGGGCTTCAGCAAGCTTTCTTT; cdr3_length: 12; clone_size: .; v_call: TRBV30; d_call: .; j_call: TRBJ1-1
cdr3_aa: CASSVSKKDEQFF; cdr3_nt: TGTGCCAGCAGTGTATCAAAGAAGGATGAGCAGTTCTTC; cdr3_length: 13; clone_size: .; v_call: TRBV2; d_call: .; j_call: TRBJ2-1
cdr3_aa: CASSFGWRLFF; cdr3_nt: TGTGCCAGCAGCTTTGGATGGCGACTGTTTTTT; cdr3_length: 11; clone_size: .; v_call: TRBV5-8; d_call: .; j_call: TRBJ1-4
cdr3_aa: CASRGSSGNTIYF; cdr3_nt: TGTGCCAGCAGGGGGAGTTCTGGAAACACCATATATTTT; cdr3_length: 13; clone_size: .; v_call: TRBV6-5; d_call: .; j_call: TRBJ1-3
cdr3_aa: CASRRGNMNTEAFF; cdr3_nt: TGTGCCTCCAGGCGGGGGAACATGAACACTGAAGCTTTCTTT; cdr3_length: 14; clone_size: once; v_call: TRBV19; d_call: .; j_call: TRBJ1-1
cdr3_aa: CASSLEASGSYEQYF; cdr3_nt: TGTGCCAGCAGCTTGGAAGCTAGCGGCTCCTACGAGCAGTACTTC; cdr3_length: 15; clone_size: once; v_call: TRBV5-4; d_call: TRBD2; j_call: TRBJ2-7
cdr3_aa: CASRVGLYGYTF; cdr3_nt: TGTGCCAGCAGGGTGGGACTCTATGGCTACACCTTC; cdr3_length: 12; clone_size: .; v_call: TRBV6-5; d_call: .; j_call: TRBJ1-2
cdr3_aa: CASSQDQGWYTEAFF; cdr3_nt: TGTGCCAGCAGCCAAGATCAGGGGTGGTACACTGAAGCTTTCTTT; cdr3_length: 15; clone_size: few; v_call: TRBV4-2; d_call: .; j_call: TRBJ1-1
cdr3_aa: CASSDRDRGNEQFF; cdr3_nt: TGTGCCAGCAGTGATCGGGACAGGGGGAATGAGCAGTTCTTC; cdr3_length: 14; clone_size: .; v_call: TRBV6-4; d_call: TRBD1; j_call: TRBJ2-1
cdr3_aa: CASRGIQGVRWEQYF; cdr3_nt: TGTGCCAGCAGGGGAATACAGGGAGTACGGTGGGAGCAGTACTTC; cdr3_length: 15; clone_size: .; v_call: TRBV28; d_call: .; j_call: TRBJ2-7
cdr3_aa: CSVGALNTEAFF; cdr3_nt: TGCAGCGTTGGGGCCTTGAACACTGAAGCTTTCTTT; cdr3_length: 12; clone_size: once; v_call: TRBV29-1; d_call: .; j_call: TRBJ1-1
cdr3_aa: CSVSRGNTEAFF; cdr3_nt: TGCAGCGTTTCCAGGGGGAACACTGAAGCTTTCTTT; cdr3_length: 12; clone_size: .; v_call: TRBV29-1; d_call: .; j_call: TRBJ1-1
cdr3_aa: CASHNTGELFF; cdr3_nt: TGTGCCAGCCATAACACCGGGGAGCTGTTTTTT; cdr3_length: 11; clone_size: .; v_call: TRBV19; d_call: .; j_call: TRBJ2-2
cdr3_aa: CASSQGTTSSYEQYF; cdr3_nt: TGCGCCAGCAGCCAAGGGACTACGAGCTCCTACGAGCAGTACTTC; cdr3_length: 15; clone_size: .; v_call: TRBV4-1; d_call: .; j_call: TRBJ2-7
cdr3_aa: CASSSRENYGYTF; cdr3_nt: TGTGCCAGCAGCTCGCGGGAGAACTATGGCTACACCTTC; cdr3_length: 13; clone_size: .; v_call: TRBV12-3/TRBV12-4; d_call: .; j_call: TRBJ1-2
cdr3_aa: CASSTGWDYGYTF; cdr3_nt: TGTGCCAGTAGTACAGGTTGGGACTATGGCTACACCTTC; cdr3_length: 13; clone_size: .; v_call: TRBV19; d_call: .; j_call: TRBJ1-2
cdr3_aa: CASSRFYEQYF; cdr3_nt: TGCGCCAGCAGTCGGTTCTACGAGCAGTACTTC; cdr3_length: 11; clone_size: .; v_call: TRBV23-1; d_call: .; j_call: TRBJ2-7
cdr3_aa: CASSVDGGLYEQYF; cdr3_nt: TGTGCCAGCAGCGTCGACGGGGGGCTATACGAGCAGTACTTC; cdr3_length: 14; clone_size: .; v_call: TRBV11-2; d_call: .; j_call: TRBJ2-7
cdr3_aa: CASSVLADQETQYF; cdr3_nt: TGTGCCAGCAGCGTGCTAGCCGACCAAGAGACCCAGTACTTC; cdr3_length: 14; clone_size: .; v_call: TRBV9; d_call: .; j_call: TRBJ2-5
cdr3_aa: CASSLSPRQATFYEQYF; cdr3_nt: TGTGCCAGCAGTTTATCCCCGAGGCAGGCTACTTTTTACGAGCAGTACTTC; cdr3_length: 17; clone_size: .; v_call: TRBV28; d_call: .; j_call: TRBJ2-7
cdr3_aa: CASSPYREGTEAFF; cdr3_nt: TGTGCCAGCAGCCCTTACAGGGAGGGGACTGAAGCTTTCTTT; cdr3_length: 14; clone_size: once; v_call: TRBV3-1/TRBV3-2; d_call: .; j_call: TRBJ1-1
cdr3_aa: CASSGGSDGEKLFF; cdr3_nt: TGCGCCAGCAGTGGAGGAAGCGACGGTGAAAAACTGTTTTTT; cdr3_length: 14; clone_size: .; v_call: TRBV10-2; d_call: .; j_call: TRBJ1-4
cdr3_aa: CASSLAGGSNNEQFF; cdr3_nt: TGTGCCAGCAGCTTAGCGGGAGGGAGCAACAATGAGCAGTTCTTC; cdr3_length: 15; clone_size: .; v_call: TRBV11-2; d_call: TRBD2; j_call: TRBJ2-1
cdr3_aa: CASKQGRHTEAFF; cdr3_nt: TGTGCCAGCAAACAGGGGCGGCACACTGAAGCTTTCTTT; cdr3_length: 13; clone_size: once; v_call: TRBV28; d_call: TRBD1; j_call: TRBJ1-1
cdr3_aa: CATSRERTGGAGGYTF; cdr3_nt: TGTGCCACCAGCAGAGAGAGAACAGGGGGCGCGGGTGGCTACACCTTC; cdr3_length: 16; clone_size: .; v_call: TRBV15; d_call: TRBD1; j_call: TRBJ1-2